This section outlines one T cell receptor (beta chain) sequence together with its context. This clonotype was seen a few times. The antigen it recognizes is unknown. No much larger clonotype is one base removed from it; base qualities were not supplied. High-throughput TCR beta sequencing profiled peripheral blood CD8+ and CD4+ T cells from healthy donors, Susac syndrome patients and multiple sclerosis patients. Multiple sclerosis controls were treatment-naive patients with stable or active relapsing-remitting disease fulfilling revised McDonald criteria. Bulk CD8+ and CD4+ T cells were purified by magnetic negative isolation, while CD8+ TEMRA cells were enriched using FACS. Blood was drawn into EDTA tubes, processed within 24 hours, and PBMCs were isolated by density gradient centrifugation. PBMCs intended for TCR sequencing were cryopreserved in liquid nitrogen and thawed later in a water bath at 37 degrees C. A purity of at least 90% was achieved for sorted or isolated CD4+, CD8+ and CD8+ TEMRA cells.

RNA was extracted with the RNeasy kit and roughly 0.5 to 1 ug was reverse transcribed using random hexamers. The immunoSEQ multiplex PCR assay, which covers 54 Vbeta and 13 Jbeta segments, was used to amplify TCR beta CDR3 regions. PCR amplification bias was corrected using a synthetic template baseline for primer optimization and computational correction. Regarding the original processing steps: Reads were assigned to V, D and J genes according to IMGT and analyzed in immunoSEQ Analyzer, with only productive sequences retained. Clonality was computed as one minus Shannon entropy normalized by log2 of the number of productive unique sequences. For each patient and control, public and private clones were evaluated among the 100 most prevalent clones. Clones were defined as Susac-specific if absent from the healthy and MS cohorts, from more than 900 published viral clones and from other ImmuneACCESS disease sequences. Using fastp trimming at Q25 and MiXCR clonotype assembly, TCRdb reanalyzed the public sequencing data and kept in-frame beta chains. Here each entry gathers all rows of one CDR3 protein and keeps the most common genes and DNA. Clone size and V and J calls follow TCRdb, not the original study. The sample table holds around 300,000 distinct CDR3 sequences, of which approximately 85% were seen once. Around 0.2% of the sample is in the top ten clones.

CDR1 LNHDA and CDR2 SQIVND were looked up in the germline V gene (reference sequence). Counted from cysteine to phenylalanine, this CDR3 has 16 amino acids. The kept DNA is CDR3 alone, 48 bases in frame from the first base. V sheds 6 bases and J sheds 3 bases, leaving 18 bases between their ends. The sample comes from a study of CD8 T cells in Susac syndrome (dated by TCRdb to about 2019). At the level of the whole study: The study used repertoire sequencing to test whether antigen drove CD8+ T cell activation and differentiation in Susac syndrome. CD8+ T cell repertoire clonality was compared between about a dozen healthy donors, roughly 14 Susac syndrome patients and approximately 16 multiple sclerosis patients. The research as a whole found: The study acknowledged that relatively few individuals were included in the TCR sequencing and HLA analysis.

The TCR sequence derives from a human donor with multiple sclerosis. The chain links TRBV19 with TRBJ2-1, with the D call perhaps TRBD1 or TRBD2, each one matching 5 bases. Sequenced sample: CD8+ T cells from PBMCs. CDR3 loop: CASSMEAGSFYNEQFF. The DNA is as follows: TGTGCCAGTAGCATGGAAGCAGGGAGCTTCTACAATGAGCAGTTCTTC.